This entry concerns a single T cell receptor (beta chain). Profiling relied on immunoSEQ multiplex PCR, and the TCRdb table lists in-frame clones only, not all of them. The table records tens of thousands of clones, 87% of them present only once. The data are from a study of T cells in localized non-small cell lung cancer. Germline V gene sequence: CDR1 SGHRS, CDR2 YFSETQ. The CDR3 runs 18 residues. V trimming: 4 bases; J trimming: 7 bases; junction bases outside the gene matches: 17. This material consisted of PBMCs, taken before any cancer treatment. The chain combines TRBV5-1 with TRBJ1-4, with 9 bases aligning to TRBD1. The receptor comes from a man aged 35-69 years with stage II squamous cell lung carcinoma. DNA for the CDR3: TGCGCCAGCAGCCCCTCAAGTCCCGGGACAGGGTTTGGTGAAAAACTGTTTTTT. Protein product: CASSPSSPGTGFGEKLFF.